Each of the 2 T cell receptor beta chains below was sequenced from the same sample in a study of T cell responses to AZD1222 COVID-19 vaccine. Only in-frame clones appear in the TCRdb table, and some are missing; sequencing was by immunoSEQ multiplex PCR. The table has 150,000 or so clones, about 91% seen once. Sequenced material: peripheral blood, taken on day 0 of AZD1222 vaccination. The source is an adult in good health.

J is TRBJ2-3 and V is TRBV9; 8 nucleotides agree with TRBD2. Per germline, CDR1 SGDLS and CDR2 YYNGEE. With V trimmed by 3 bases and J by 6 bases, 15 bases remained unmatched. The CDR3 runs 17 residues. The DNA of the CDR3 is TGTGCCAGCAGCGGATACCAAGAGGGACTAGTGAAGGATACGCAGTATTTT. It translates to CASSGYQEGLVKDTQYF.

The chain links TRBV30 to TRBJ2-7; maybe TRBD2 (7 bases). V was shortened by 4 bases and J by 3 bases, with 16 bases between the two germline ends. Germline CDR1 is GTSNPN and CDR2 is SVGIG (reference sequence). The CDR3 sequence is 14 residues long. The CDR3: CAWTAGDTSYEQYF. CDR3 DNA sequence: TGTGCCTGGACCGCGGGGGACACCAGCTACGAGCAGTACTTC.